This entry features one TCR beta chain sequence. The V end was cut by 0 bases, the J end by 6 bases, with 9 bases between. The CDR3 loop spans 14 amino acids. Germline V gives CDR1 MNHEY, CDR2 SMNVEV (reference sequence). The data originate from a study of blood T cells in healthy people across ages. Together with a sample-barcoded 5' primer, a J-beta primer mix was included in a second PCR lasting roughly 7 to 11 cycles. Every cDNA molecule bore a tag from a template-switch adaptor containing 12 random nucleotides. One entry per CDR3 protein results from TCRdb running MiXCR on the 5' RACE reads. Here the sample spans 780,000 or so distinct CDR3 sequences, 20% to 25% being singletons. The same sample was also used in a study of T cells of mothers and their children. Per that paper: All donors were healthy and Caucasian; they were a few mothers and their six children.

This TCR derives from a boy aged 10-17 years in good health. The chain combines TRBV27 with TRBJ1-5; no definite D call. Sequencing was carried out using blood. DNA for the CDR3: TGTGCCAGCAGTTTATCGGGGTCGGGTCAGCCCCAGCATTTT. Its protein product is CASSLSGSGQPQHF.